This T cell receptor (beta chain) was captured in a study of CXCR3-negative and CXCR3-positive naive CD8 T cells. Across the study: Each library gave roughly 1.6 +/- 0.3 million of 130 million to 150 million TRB reads.

Points from the study as a whole: CXCR3-positive naive cells carried more hydrophobic TRB CDR3s than CXCR3-negative ones. Comparison of naive CXCR3-negative and CXCR3-positive cells revealed similar TRBV-TRBJ usage, while memory cells differed. Similar levels of surface CD5 were seen between naive subsets; TCR strength was inferred from TRB CDR3 properties.

Libraries of TRB cDNA were made by 5' RACE and carried UMIs. TCRdb reworked the 5' RACE reads into one entry per CDR3 protein, no DNA. Its clone listing holds around 84,000 distinct CDR3 sequences. In the case of this clonotype: The antigen is not known.

Naive CD8+ T lymphocytes were specified as CD45RO-CCR7+CD27+CD95-. The sequence derives from a human donor in good health. Some clones in this sample may be carry-over from other donors' samples. Input material: naive CXCR3+ CD8+ T cells from blood. The subset was: CD45RO-CCR7+CD27+CD95- naive CD8+ T cells expressing CXCR3 (TNR3+).

The CDR3 region is CASSYRGQDEQFF. The chain uses TRBV7-9 and TRBJ2-1; TCRdb proposes TRBD1, but this gene call is untestable without DNA. The V gene's germline CDR1 is SEHNR and CDR2 FQNEAQ (reference sequence). The CDR3 contains 13 residues.